The 18 T cell receptor beta chains reported below all come from one sample, sequenced in a study of blood T cell repertoires in COVID-19. The repertoire was sequenced with immunoSEQ multiplex PCR; TCRdb's copy has only in-frame clones and lacks some. The repertoire holds approximately 150,000 clones, with about 87% as singletons. The source material was peripheral blood. Source of these receptors: a woman aged 50 to 60 with acute or convalescent COVID-19.

The genes are TRBV6-4 and TRBJ2-3; 11 nucleotides match TRBD1. The germline gives CDR1 MRHNA, CDR2 SNTAGT. The CDR3 consists of 15 residues. V was pared by 6 bases and J by 4 bases, with 6 bases of the junction left unmatched. CDR3 amino acids: CASSHGQGASDTQYF. The CDR3 bases are TGTGCCAGCAGCCACGGACAGGGGGCCTCAGATACGCAGTATTTT.

This clone was observed a few times. The gene calls are TRBV27 and TRBJ1-1; D is undetermined. Trimming pared 0 bases from V and 1 base from J, leaving 9 bases between. Germline V gene lookup returns CDR1 MNHEY and CDR2 SMNVEV (reference sequence). The CDR3 spans 15 residues. The DNA for the CDR3 is TGTGCCAGCAGTTTATCGCCAGGATCGAACACTGAAGCTTTCTTT. Its protein is CASSLSPGSNTEAFF.

The chain employs TRBV7-3 and TRBJ1-1, with a tentative D call TRBD1 (5 bases). The ends were cut back, 5 bases at V and 0 bases at J, with 13 bases in the middle. The CDR3 is 15 amino acids. Germline CDR1 is SGHTA and CDR2 is FQGTGA. The CDR3 nucleotides read TGTGCCAGCAGCACCTTGACAGCAATGAACACTGAAGCTTTCTTT. Translated, it gives CASSTLTAMNTEAFF.

Only a few counts were recorded for this clone. The chain employs TRBV7-3 and TRBJ1-6; D may be TRBD1 (5 bases). The V end lost 1 base, the J end lost 7 bases, and 11 bases lay between the germline ends. The CDR3 consists of 15 residues. Germline CDR1 is SGHTA and CDR2 is FQGTGA. This chain's CDR3 is CASSLNWGDNSPLHF. The DNA for the CDR3 is TGTGCCAGCAGCTTAAATTGGGGGGACAATTCACCCCTCCACTTT.

The chain combines TRBV9 with TRBJ1-2, with 9 bases aligning to TRBD1. This CDR3 region has 14 residues. V lost 4 bases to trimming and J lost 5 bases; unmatched junction nucleotides: 6. Per the germline V gene, CDR1 is SGDLS and CDR2 is YYNGEE. The chain's CDR3 is CASSSRQGEYGYTF. The DNA of the CDR3 is TGTGCCAGCAGCTCTCGACAGGGGGAGTATGGCTACACCTTC.

The rearrangement uses TRBV29-1 and TRBJ1-2; D not resolved. This CDR3 spans 13 amino acids. Germline CDR1 SQVTM, CDR2 ANQGSEA. Trimming took off 7 bases at V and 4 bases at J, with 16 bases between the two ends. CDR3 in amino acids: CSGDAGGRYGYTF. The CDR3 DNA reads as TGCAGCGGTGACGCGGGAGGGCGCTATGGCTACACCTTC.

The V call is TRBV14, the J call TRBJ1-3, with a tentative D call TRBD1 (6 bases). The CDR3 has 15 amino acids. V was clipped by 3 bases and J by 4 bases, with 13 bases between them. Germline V lookup: CDR1 SGHDN, CDR2 FVKESK. This CDR3 reads CASSQYRVLGNTIYF. CDR3 DNA sequence: TGTGCCAGCAGCCAGTACAGGGTTTTAGGAAACACCATATATTTT. Filled out from reference TRBV14 and TRBJ1-3, the complete variable domain reads EAGVTQFPSHSVIEKGQTVTLRCDPISGHDNLYWYRRVMGKEIKFLLHFVKESKQDESGMPNNRFLAERTGGTYSTLKVQPAELEDSGVYFCASSQYRVLGNTIYFGEGSWLTVV.

The chain couples TRBV5-6 to TRBJ2-7; 7 nucleotides agree with TRBD1. The V and J ends lost 3 bases and 3 bases, in that order; junction bases with no gene match: 6. This CDR3 has 14 residues. CDR1 is SGHDT and CDR2 is YYEEEE in the germline V gene. DNA for the CDR3: TGTGCCAGCAGCTCCGACAGGGATCTCTACGAGCAGTACTTC. It codes for CASSSDRDLYEQYF.

The gene calls are TRBV11-3 and TRBJ1-1; perhaps TRBD1 as D (6 bases). The CDR3 contains 17 residues. Between the trimmed V and J ends, which lost 5 bases and 6 bases, there was a span of 25 bases. The germline V gene encodes CDR1 SGHNT and CDR2 YENEEA. The CDR3 nucleotides read TGTGCCAGCAGCCCCTCCGGGACAATCGGTTCGTGGGCTGAAGCTTTCTTT. Its translation: CASSPSGTIGSWAEAFF.

The rearrangement uses TRBV6-5 and TRBJ2-1; D not resolved. Trimming stripped 1 base from V and 4 bases from J, with 14 bases between. Looked up from germline, CDR1 is MNHEY and CDR2 is SVGAGI. The CDR3 has 16 amino acids. The CDR3, as DNA: TGTGCCAGCAGTTACTTTACAGAAGAATTGTACAATGAGCAGTTCTTC. Translated: CASSYFTEELYNEQFF.

This chain connects TRBV30 to TRBJ2-1, with D perhaps matching TRBD2 (6 bases). This CDR3 contains 14 residues. The ends were cut back, 3 bases at V and 8 bases at J, with 17 bases in the middle. Germline CDR1 and CDR2: GTSNPN and SVGIG (reference sequence). The CDR3 DNA reads as TGTGCCTGGAGACCGGGACTGGGGGTCGATGAGCAGTTCTTC. Protein sequence: CAWRPGLGVDEQFF.

The rearrangement links TRBV13 to TRBJ1-2; TRBD1 matches at 8 bases. V was pared by 5 bases and J by 8 bases, with 4 bases of the junction left unmatched. The CDR3 contains 12 residues. Germline CDR1 reads PRHDT; CDR2 reads FYEKMQ (reference sequence). The CDR3: CASSRTGRGYTF. The CDR3 region has the DNA TGTGCCAGCAGCCGGACAGGGCGCGGCTACACCTTC.

V gene TRBV6-5 combines with J gene TRBJ2-7; 8 nucleotides line up with TRBD2. This CDR3 has 15 residues. V shed 2 bases and J 0 bases; nucleotides not matched to a gene: 3. The germline V gene encodes CDR1 MNHEY and CDR2 SVGAGI. The CDR3 is CASSYPAGDSYEQYF. Written as DNA, the CDR3 is TGTGCCAGCAGTTACCCAGCGGGGGACTCCTACGAGCAGTACTTC.

This rearrangement joins TRBV3-1 (or the pseudogene TRBV3-2) to TRBJ2-3; 9 nucleotides agree with TRBD2. The CDR3 loop spans 15 amino acids. J gave up 2 bases and V 4 bases, and 4 bases lay outside the gene matches. Germline CDR1 reads LGHDT; CDR2 reads YNNKEL (reference sequence). CDR3 nucleotide sequence: TGTGCCAGCAGCCGCGGGGGGGGTAACACAGATACGCAGTATTTT. Encoded protein: CASSRGGGNTDTQYF.

Only a few counts were recorded for this clone. The chain combines TRBV7-3 with TRBJ1-3; D remains ambiguous. The germline CDR1 and CDR2 sequences are SGHTA and FQGTGA. Trimming pared 5 bases from V and 0 bases from J, leaving 11 bases between. The CDR3 has 15 residues. The CDR3 nucleotides are TGTGCCAGCAGCCCGTCGGCGGGCTCTGGAAACACCATATATTTT. This encodes CASSPSAGSGNTIYF. The full variable domain, in which reference TRBV7-3 and TRBJ1-3 provide the parts outside the CDR3, is GAGVSQTPSNKVTEKGKYVELRCDPISGHTALYWYRQSLGQGPEFLIYFQGTGAADDSGLPNDRFFAVRPEGSVSTLKIQRTERGDSAVYLCASSPSAGSGNTIYFGEGSWLTVV.

This rearrangement joins TRBV21-1 to TRBJ2-2; the table names TRBD2, a call not compared with the DNA. TRBV21-1 is termed a pseudogene. The CDR3 contains 19 residues. The CDR3 is CASSKDGTSGSICPGELFF. CDR3 nucleotides: TGTGCCAGCAGCAAAGACGGGACTAGCGGGAGCATCTGCCCCGGGGAGCTGTTTTTT.

The chain combines TRBV6-5 with TRBJ2-7, with TRBD1 as a possible D gene (5 bases). This CDR3 region has 13 residues. The V gene's germline CDR1 is MNHEY and CDR2 SVGAGI. Trimming removed 4 bases from V and 4 bases from J, with 11 bases in between. The DNA of the CDR3 is TGTGCCAGCAGTTTCCACCAGGGATACGAGCAGTACTTC. Amino acid sequence: CASSFHQGYEQYF.

This chain connects TRBV19 to TRBJ1-2; 11 positions agree with TRBD1. This CDR3 has 15 amino acids. V gave up 5 bases and J gave up 7 bases; unmatched junction bases: 9. Germline CDR1 reads LNHDA; CDR2 reads SQIVND (reference sequence). The CDR3 DNA sequence: TGTGCCAGTAGTCTTCCGGGACAGGGGGTGGTTGGCTACACCTTC. Its protein is CASSLPGQGVVGYTF.